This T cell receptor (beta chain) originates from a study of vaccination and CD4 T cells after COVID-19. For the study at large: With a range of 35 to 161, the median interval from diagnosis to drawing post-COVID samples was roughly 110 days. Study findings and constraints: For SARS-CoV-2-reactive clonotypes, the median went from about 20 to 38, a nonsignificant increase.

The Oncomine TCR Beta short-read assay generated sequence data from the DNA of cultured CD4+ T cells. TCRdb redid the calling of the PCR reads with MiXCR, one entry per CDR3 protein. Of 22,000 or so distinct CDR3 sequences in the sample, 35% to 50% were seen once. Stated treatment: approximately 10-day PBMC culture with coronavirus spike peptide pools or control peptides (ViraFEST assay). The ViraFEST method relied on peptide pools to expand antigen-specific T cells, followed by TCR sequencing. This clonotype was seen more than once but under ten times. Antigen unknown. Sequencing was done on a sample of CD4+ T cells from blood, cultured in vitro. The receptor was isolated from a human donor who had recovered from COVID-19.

The CDR3 bases are TGTGCCAGCAGTCCCAGACTAGCGGGGTCACAAGAGACCCAGTACTTC. Translated: CASSPRLAGSQETQYF. The rearrangement uses TRBV27 and TRBJ2-5; 11 nucleotides align to TRBD2. Germline assignment: CDR1 MNHEY and CDR2 SMNVEV (reference sequence). Trimming took 5 bases from V and 2 from J; bases not matched to a gene: 7. The CDR3 length is 16 residues.